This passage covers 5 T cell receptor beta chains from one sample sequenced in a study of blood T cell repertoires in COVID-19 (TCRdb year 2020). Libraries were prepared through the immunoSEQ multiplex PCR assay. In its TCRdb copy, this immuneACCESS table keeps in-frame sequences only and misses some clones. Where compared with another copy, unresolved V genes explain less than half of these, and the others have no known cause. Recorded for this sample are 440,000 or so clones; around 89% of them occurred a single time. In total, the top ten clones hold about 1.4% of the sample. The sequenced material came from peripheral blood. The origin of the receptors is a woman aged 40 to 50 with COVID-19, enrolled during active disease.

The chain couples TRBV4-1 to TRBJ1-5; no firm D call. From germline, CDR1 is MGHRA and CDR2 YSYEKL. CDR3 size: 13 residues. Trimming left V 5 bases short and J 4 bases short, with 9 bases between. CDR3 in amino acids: CASSGQINQPQHF. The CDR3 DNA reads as TGCGCCAGCAGCGGGCAGATAAATCAGCCCCAGCATTTT.

CDR3 DNA sequence: TGTGCCAGCAGCTCTATACCGGGACAGGGGGCCTTTAGCAATCAGCCCCAGCATTTT. It codes for CASSSIPGQGAFSNQPQHF. The rearrangement uses TRBV7-6 and TRBJ1-5, with 12 bases lining up with TRBD1. CDR1 is SGHVS, CDR2 FNYEAQ, per germline. The trim removed 4 bases at V and 0 bases at J, leaving 10 bases unmatched. This CDR3 comprises 19 residues.

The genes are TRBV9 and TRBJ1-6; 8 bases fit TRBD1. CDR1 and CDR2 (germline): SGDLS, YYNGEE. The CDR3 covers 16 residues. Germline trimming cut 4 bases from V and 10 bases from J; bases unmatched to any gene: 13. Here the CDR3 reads CASSLQGARQLSPLHF. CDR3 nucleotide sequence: TGTGCCAGCAGCCTCCAGGGGGCCAGGCAGTTGTCACCCCTCCACTTT.

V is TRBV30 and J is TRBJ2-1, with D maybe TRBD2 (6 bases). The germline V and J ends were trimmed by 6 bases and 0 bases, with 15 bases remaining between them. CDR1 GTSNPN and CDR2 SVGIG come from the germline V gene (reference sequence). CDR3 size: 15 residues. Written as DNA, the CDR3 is TGTGCCTGTGATGGAATAGCGGTCTCCTACAATGAGCAGTTCTTC. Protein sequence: CACDGIAVSYNEQFF.

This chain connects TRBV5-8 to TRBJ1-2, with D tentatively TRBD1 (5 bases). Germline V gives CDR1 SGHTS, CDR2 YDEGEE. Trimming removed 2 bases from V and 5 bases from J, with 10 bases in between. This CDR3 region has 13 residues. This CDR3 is CASSFRGKYGYTF. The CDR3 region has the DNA TGTGCCAGCAGCTTCCGGGGGAAATATGGCTACACCTTC.